One sample yielded the 27 T cell receptor beta chains listed below, sequenced in a study of neoadjuvant anti-PD-1 for oral cavity cancer. This table comes from immunoSEQ multiplex PCR, and its TCRdb copy is limited to in-frame clones, with some not included. The data show roughly 8,800 clones, around 60% seen once. Time point specified: after neoadjuvant nivolumab, at surgical resection. Sample: PBMCs, taken after nivolumab (anti-PD-1) treatment. Receptors were obtained from a person aged 35-79 years with oral cavity squamous cell carcinoma.

The V gene is TRBV11-3, the J gene TRBJ1-1; no clear D. The CDR3 runs 13 residues. V shed 5 bases and J shed 2 bases, with 9 bases lying between them. Germline V lookup: CDR1 SGHNT, CDR2 YENEEA. The CDR3 DNA reads TGTGCCAGCAGCCTTGGATTCAACACTGAAGCTTTCTTT. Translated, it gives CASSLGFNTEAFF.

In this sample, this clone turned up a few times. The junction departs from the called germline gene at one end, perhaps through a read error. V and J are TRBV5-1 and TRBJ1-4; TRBD1 matches at 7 bases. This CDR3 comprises 13 residues. Germline CDR1 and CDR2: SGHRS and YFSETQ. The CDR3 DNA sequence: TGCGCCAGCTCCAGGGGGGAGAATGGAAAACTGTTTTTT. Encoded protein: CASSRGENGKLFF.

The chain combines TRBV5-1 with TRBJ1-1, with D possibly TRBD1 on 6 matching bases. Deletions cut 2 bases from V and 5 bases from J, with 13 bases between. This CDR3 comprises 14 residues. CDR1 is SGHRS and CDR2 is YFSETQ in the germline V gene. CDR3 region: CASSLSRGQTEAFF. CDR3 in DNA: TGCGCCAGCAGCTTAAGTAGAGGACAGACTGAAGCTTTCTTT.

The V and J genes are TRBV5-4 and TRBJ1-5; unclear D gene. The CDR3 is 14 amino acids. The germline V gene encodes CDR1 SGHNT and CDR2 YYREEE (reference sequence). Trimming stripped 4 bases from V and 0 bases from J, with 8 bases between. CDR3 residues: CASSVGNSNQPQHF. The CDR3 DNA reads as TGTGCCAGCAGCGTCGGAAATAGCAATCAGCCCCAGCATTTT.

J is TRBJ1-1 and V is TRBV27; 7 nucleotides match TRBD1. Trimming took 2 bases from V and 3 from J; bases not matched to a gene: 12. Germline CDR1 and CDR2: MNHEY and SMNVEV (reference sequence). There are 17 residues in the CDR3. CDR3 DNA sequence: TGTGCCAGCAGTTTACAACCGGGAGGGGGCAAACACACTGAAGCTTTCTTT. Its translation is CASSLQPGGGKHTEAFF.

This clone was counted a few times. The chain uses TRBV5-6 and TRBJ1-5, with D hard to call. V lost 4 bases, J lost 2 bases, and 19 bases lay in between. Germline values: CDR1 SGHDT, CDR2 YYEEEE. This CDR3 region has 17 residues. The CDR3 DNA reads as TGTGCCAGCAGCCTATATACGGGGAGAGGAGGCAATCAGCCCCAGCATTTT. Protein product: CASSLYTGRGGNQPQHF.

V and J are TRBV5-4 and TRBJ2-3; possibly TRBD2 for D (6 bases). The germline CDR1 and CDR2 sequences are SGHNT and YYREEE (reference sequence). The CDR3 sequence is 15 residues long. V shed 0 bases and J shed 6 bases, with 14 bases lying between them. CDR3 sequence reads: CASSLVGPREDTQYF. The CDR3 coding sequence is TGTGCCAGCAGCTTGGTGGGTCCCCGGGAGGATACGCAGTATTTT.

The gene calls are TRBV9 and TRBJ2-5, with a possible D match to TRBD1 (6 bases). V was cut by 1 base and J by 5 bases, with 18 bases left in between. Per the germline V gene, CDR1 is SGDLS and CDR2 is YYNGEE. CDR3 length: 16 residues. Here the CDR3 DNA reads TGTGCCAGCAGCGTATCCGGGACATCCGATCGGGAGACCCAGTACTTC. Its translation: CASSVSGTSDRETQYF.

This chain links TRBV6-1 with TRBJ1-2, with 7 bases that match TRBD1. Trimming at V came to 1 base and at J to 4 bases, leaving 6 bases not matched to a gene. The CDR3 is 15 amino acids. Germline assignment: CDR1 MNHNS and CDR2 SASEGT. CDR3 coding DNA: TGTGCCAGCAGTGAAGGACAGGGAGCTGGCTATGGCTACACCTTC. Its protein is CASSEGQGAGYGYTF.

The genes are TRBV2 and TRBJ2-7; TRBD1 matches at 11 bases. From germline, CDR1 is SNHLY and CDR2 FYNNEI. The CDR3 sequence is 14 residues long. Trimming at V came to 8 bases and at J to 3 bases, leaving 6 bases not matched to a gene. CDR3 amino acids: CASQSGQGDYEQYF. The DNA for the CDR3 is TGTGCCAGCCAGTCGGGACAGGGGGACTACGAGCAGTACTTC.

The chain is built from TRBV6-1 and TRBJ2-2; the D is unclear. Germline assignment: CDR1 MNHNS and CDR2 SASEGT. The CDR3 is 18 residues long. With 4 bases removed from V and 1 base from J, the gap between germline ends came to 19 bases. CDR3 protein: CASSAPDSFRRNTGELFF. The CDR3 DNA sequence: TGTGCCAGCAGTGCTCCCGACTCGTTCAGGAGGAACACCGGGGAGCTGTTTTTT.

The CDR3, as DNA: TGTGCCAGCAGTGGGCTAGGGGGCTTAAGAGAGCAGTACTTC. Translated, it gives CASSGLGGLREQYF. The chain recombines TRBV2 with TRBJ2-7; TRBD1 agrees at 7 bases. The CDR3 covers 14 residues. The germline CDR1 and CDR2 sequences are SNHLY and FYNNEI. Trimming cost V 4 bases and J 7 bases; bases outside gene matches: 10.

V usage is TRBV6-5 and J usage is TRBJ1-2; 7 nucleotides agree with TRBD1. The germline gives CDR1 MNHEY, CDR2 SVGAGI. The junction had 9 bases not matched to a gene; V was cut back by 6 bases and J by 8 bases. The CDR3 is 13 residues long. CDR3 nucleotide sequence: TGTGCCAGCAGACTCCCGACAGGGTCAGGCTACACCTTC. Its translation is CASRLPTGSGYTF.

J is TRBJ1-1 and V is TRBV12-5; D not certain. V was clipped by 6 bases and J by 3 bases, with 11 bases between them. The CDR3 length is 13 residues. CDR1 and CDR2 from the germline V gene are LGHNT and FRNRAP. The CDR3 is CASGPEVYTEAFF. CDR3 in DNA: TGTGCTAGTGGCCCTGAGGTTTACACTGAAGCTTTCTTT.

This clone was picked up a small number of times. V and J are TRBV11-3 and TRBJ2-1; TRBD2 might be the D (6 bases). V lost 5 bases and J 12 bases, leaving 26 bases between the germline ends. Germline loops: CDR1 SGHNT, CDR2 YENEEA. The CDR3 loop spans 16 amino acids. CDR3 bases: TGTGCCAGCAGCCATACACCGGGACTTTCATCCGCCGGGCAGTTCTTC. Its protein is CASSHTPGLSSAGQFF. Based on the CDR3 plus reference TRBV11-3 and TRBJ2-1, the full variable domain is EAGVVQSPRYKIIEKKQPVAFWCNPISGHNTLYWYLQNLGQGPELLIRYENEEAVDDSQLPKDRFSAERLKGVDSTLKIQPAELGDSAVYLCASSHTPGLSSAGQFFGPGTRLTVL.

The rearrangement uses TRBV7-9 and TRBJ1-6; 7 bases are shared with TRBD1. V dropped 5 bases and J dropped 10; count of bases not matched to a gene: 14. This CDR3 spans 16 amino acids. Germline values: CDR1 SEHNR, CDR2 FQNEAQ (reference sequence). CDR3 sequence (DNA): TGTGCCAGCAGCCCGGGCCTTGACAGGGCGAGATCACCCCTCCACTTT. It yields the protein CASSPGLDRARSPLHF.

The chain joins TRBV21-1 to TRBJ1-5; the table's TRBD1 call for D was not verified on the DNA. TRBV21-1 is a documented pseudogene. This CDR3 comprises 16 residues. This CDR3 is CASSKVWPVRNQPQHF. In DNA, the CDR3 is TGTGCCAGCAGCAAAGTGTGGCCAGTACGCAATCAGCCCCAGCATTTT.

The chain carries TRBV14 and TRBJ2-7; D remains unclear. V shed 2 bases and J shed 6 bases, with 8 bases lying between them. Germline assignment: CDR1 SGHDN and CDR2 FVKESK. There are 12 residues in the CDR3. The CDR3 DNA sequence: TGTGCCAGCAGCCAATTATCGCTCGAGCAGTACTTC. Its translation: CASSQLSLEQYF. Together with reference TRBV14 and TRBJ2-7, the CDR3 gives the full variable domain: EAGVTQFPSHSVIEKGQTVTLRCDPISGHDNLYWYRRVMGKEIKFLLHFVKESKQDESGMPNNRFLAERTGGTYSTLKVQPAELEDSGVYFCASSQLSLEQYFGPGTRLTVT.

The V call is TRBV19, the J call TRBJ2-5; unclear D gene. The CDR3 length is 15 residues. Germline V CDR1 and CDR2: LNHDA, SQIVND (reference sequence). Deletions cut 4 bases from V and 5 bases from J, with 17 bases between. The CDR3 bases are TGTGCCAGTAGTAAGCTGGACGCCCTCAGGGAGACCCAGTACTTC. Protein: CASSKLDALRETQYF.

The chain uses TRBV15 and TRBJ1-5; 11 nucleotides align to TRBD1. The CDR3 has 19 residues. Trimming took 4 bases from V and 3 from J; bases not matched to a gene: 14. Germline V gives CDR1 LNHNV, CDR2 YYDKDF (reference sequence). Written as DNA, the CDR3 is TGTGCCACCAGCACACTGTTAGGGACAGGGGGAAGTGTCAATCAGCCCCAGCATTTT. Translated, it gives CATSTLLGTGGSVNQPQHF. Full variable domain (remainder filled in from reference TRBV15 and TRBJ1-5): DAMVIQNPRYQVTQFGKPVTLSCSQTLNHNVMYWYQQKSSQAPKLLFHYYDKDFNNEADTPDNFQSRRPNTSFCFLDIRSPGLGDTAMYLCATSTLLGTGGSVNQPQHFGDGTRLSIL.

This clone was picked up a small number of times. Written as DNA, the CDR3 is TGCGCCAGCAGCAATACAGGGAGAGCTTTCTTT. This codes for CASSNTGRAFF. The rearrangement uses TRBV4-1 and TRBJ1-1; possibly TRBD1 for D (6 bases). Germline assignment: CDR1 MGHRA and CDR2 YSYEKL. The CDR3 has 11 amino acids. Trimming left V 5 bases short and J 10 bases short, with 11 bases between.

This chain connects TRBV11-3 to TRBJ2-1; TRBD1 aligns across 8 bases. Germline lookup yields CDR1 SGHNT and CDR2 YENEEA. The CDR3 has 15 residues. V gave up 1 base and J gave up 9 bases; unmatched junction bases: 8. The CDR3 loop reads CASSLGRAGGLEQFF. The CDR3 nucleotides are TGTGCCAGCAGCTTAGGGAGGGCAGGGGGCCTTGAGCAGTTCTTC.

This chain connects TRBV7-9 to TRBJ2-6; D is possibly TRBD2 (5 bases). The germline V and J ends were trimmed by 4 bases and 0 bases, with 10 bases remaining between them. Germline CDR1 is SEHNR and CDR2 is FQNEAQ (reference sequence). The CDR3 contains 16 residues. CDR3 DNA sequence: TGTGCCAGCAGCTCACTAGGAACCTCTGGGGCCAACGTCCTGACTTTC. It translates to CASSSLGTSGANVLTF. Using reference TRBV7-9 and TRBJ2-6 for the parts outside the CDR3, the full variable domain is DTGVSQNPRHKITKRGQNVTFRCDPISEHNRLYWYRQTLGQGPEFLTYFQNEAQLEKSRLLSDRFSAERPKGSFSTLEIQRTEQGDSAMYLCASSSLGTSGANVLTFGAGSRLTVL.

The V call is TRBV12-5, the J call TRBJ2-1; a weak D match, TRBD2 (7 bases). Germline V gene data show CDR1 as LGHNT and CDR2 as FRNRAP. Trimming took off 0 bases at V and 0 bases at J, with 15 bases between the two ends. The CDR3 extends over 18 amino acids. CDR3 region: CASGLVQGAGFSYNEQFF. CDR3 sequence (DNA): TGTGCTAGTGGTTTGGTACAGGGAGCGGGATTCTCCTACAATGAGCAGTTCTTC.

V usage is TRBV6-6 and J usage is TRBJ2-4; 9 bases are a match to TRBD1. Germline values: CDR1 MNHNY, CDR2 SVGAGI (reference sequence). V trimming: 6 bases; J trimming: 7 bases; junction bases outside the gene matches: 13. The length of the CDR3 is 16 residues. Written as DNA, the CDR3 is TGTGCCAGCAGAAGGGAACAGGGGGCTTCGAATAACATTCAGTACTTC. Translation gives CASRREQGASNNIQYF.

The sample holds a few counts of this clone. This chain uses TRBV2 with TRBJ2-3, with TRBD1 as a possible D gene (5 bases). This CDR3 spans 15 amino acids. CDR1 is SNHLY and CDR2 is FYNNEI in the germline V gene. V lost 7 bases and J lost 0, with 14 bases in between. The CDR3 DNA reads TGTGCCAGCACCCTCCAGGGAATCAGCACAGATACGCAGTATTTT. Amino acid sequence: CASTLQGISTDTQYF.

This clone was seen a few times. The chain combines TRBV28 with TRBJ1-4; maybe TRBD1 (5 bases). This CDR3 is built from 12 residues. Germline V gene data show CDR1 as MDHEN and CDR2 as SYDVKM. The CDR3 loop reads CASRAGKEKLFF. DNA for the CDR3: TGTGCGTCGAGGGCAGGGAAGGAAAAACTGTTTTTT.